The 11 T cell receptor beta chains below come from one sample, sequenced in a study of cytomegalovirus exposure and HLA in healthy donors. This PCR relied on a set of 60 Vbeta primers and 13 Jbeta primers. TCRdb's table, derived via immunoSEQ multiplex PCR, lists solely in-frame clones and lacks some. The sample yields over 200,000 clones, 55% to 75% seen once. Sample: PBMCs. These receptors were obtained from a man between 40 and 49 years old in good health and CMV-seropositive.

J is TRBJ1-2 and V is TRBV6-1, with 7 bases matching TRBD1. CDR1 is MNHNS and CDR2 is SASEGT in the germline V gene. The CDR3 is made up of 15 amino acids. Trimming removed 1 base from V and 6 bases from J; junction bases left unmatched: 8. The CDR3 DNA is TGTGCCAGCAGTGAAGGGCCCCACAGGGGTGATGGCTACACCTTC. This encodes CASSEGPHRGDGYTF.

The V call is TRBV19, the J call TRBJ1-4, with D maybe TRBD1 (6 bases). Germline V gives CDR1 LNHDA, CDR2 SQIVND (reference sequence). The CDR3 sequence is 16 residues long. The V end was cut by 5 bases, the J end by 6 bases, with 19 bases between. CDR3 loop: CASSLSSGQGYEKLFF. DNA for the CDR3: TGTGCCAGTAGTTTATCATCGGGCCAGGGGTATGAAAAACTGTTTTTT.

The rearrangement links TRBV5-1 to TRBJ2-1, with 11 bases fitting TRBD2. The CDR3 runs to 15 residues. The ends lost 1 base at V and 7 bases at J; junction bases unmatched: 4. Germline V gives CDR1 SGHRS, CDR2 YFSETQ. CDR3 in amino acids: CASSLTSGGLNEQFF. The CDR3 region has the DNA TGCGCCAGCAGCTTGACTAGCGGGGGTTTAAATGAGCAGTTCTTC.

This chain uses TRBV7-3 with TRBJ1-6; D call uncertain. The CDR3 loop spans 15 amino acids. V was cut by 2 bases and J by 0 bases, with 5 bases left in between. Looked up from germline, CDR1 is SGHTA and CDR2 is FQGTGA. The CDR3 sequence: CASSLGSSYNSPLHF. In DNA, the CDR3 is TGTGCCAGCAGCTTAGGCAGCTCCTATAATTCACCCCTCCACTTT.

This rearrangement joins TRBV5-1 to TRBJ2-5, with 13 bases that match TRBD2. Germline V gene sequence: CDR1 SGHRS, CDR2 YFSETQ. CDR3 length equals 17 residues. The junction had 11 bases not matched to a gene; V was cut back by 4 bases and J by 5 bases. The CDR3 nucleotides are TGCGCCAGCAGCCCTCGACTAGCGGGGGGCCTAGCGGAGACCCAGTACTTC. As protein: CASSPRLAGGLAETQYF.

This chain uses TRBV7-2 with TRBJ1-2, with a tentative D call TRBD1 (6 bases). Per germline, CDR1 SGHTA and CDR2 FQGNSA. The CDR3 consists of 15 residues. Trimming took off 5 bases at V and 4 bases at J, with 17 bases between the two ends. DNA for the CDR3: TGTGCCAGCAGCGTCATTAGGGGGTCCCTCTATGGCTACACCTTC. Amino acid sequence: CASSVIRGSLYGYTF.

The chain employs TRBV27 and TRBJ2-7, with D perhaps TRBD2 (7 bases). This CDR3 contains 15 residues. The ends were cut back, 2 bases at V and 0 bases at J, with 11 bases in the middle. Germline V gene data show CDR1 as MNHEY and CDR2 as SMNVEV (reference sequence). In DNA form, the CDR3 reads TGTGCCAGCAGTTTAGATCGGGGGGCCTCCTACGAGCAGTACTTC. Translation: CASSLDRGASYEQYF.

For this clone: The same CDR3 is also encoded by other DNA sequences in this sample. The CDR3: CASSVAGGETQYF. In DNA, the CDR3 is TGTGCCAGCAGCGTAGCCGGGGGGGAGACCCAGTACTTC. The rearrangement links TRBV9 to TRBJ2-5; 7 nucleotides align to TRBD2. CDR1 SGDLS and CDR2 YYNGEE come from the germline V gene. Germline trimming cut 0 bases from V and 5 bases from J; bases unmatched to any gene: 1. The CDR3 has 13 residues.

This chain uses TRBV5-6 with TRBJ1-4; D might be TRBD1 (5 bases). This CDR3 has 16 residues. The germline gives CDR1 SGHDT, CDR2 YYEEEE. V shed 6 bases and J shed 0 bases, with 15 bases lying between them. CDR3 sequence (DNA): TGTGCCAGCAACGAATGGGGCCTAGCAACTAATGAAAAACTGTTTTTT. Translated, it gives CASNEWGLATNEKLFF. The full variable domain, with the rest looked up from reference TRBV5-6 and TRBJ1-4, is DAGVTQSPTHLIKTRGQQVTLRCSPKSGHDTVSWYQQALGQGPQFIFQYYEEEERQRGNFPDRFSGHQFPNYSSELNVNALLLGDSALYLCASNEWGLATNEKLFFGSGTQLSVL.

V gene TRBV7-9 combines with J gene TRBJ1-2, with 9 bases aligning to TRBD1. CDR3 size: 16 residues. The trim removed 4 bases at V and 8 bases at J, leaving 14 bases unmatched. Germline V gives CDR1 SEHNR, CDR2 FQNEAQ (reference sequence). CDR3 loop: CASSSATGTGPSGYTF. The CDR3 nucleotides read TGTGCCAGCAGCTCCGCCACGGGGACAGGGCCCTCAGGCTACACCTTC.

Only a few counts were recorded for this clone. The gene calls are TRBV2 and TRBJ1-1, with 7 bases aligning to TRBD1. The CDR3 length is 15 residues. V was pared by 6 bases and J by 3 bases, with 10 bases of the junction left unmatched. CDR1 SNHLY and CDR2 FYNNEI come from the germline V gene. The CDR3 loop is CASSTEGGPDTEAFF. For the CDR3, the DNA is TGTGCCAGCAGCACCGAAGGGGGCCCCGACACTGAAGCTTTCTTT.